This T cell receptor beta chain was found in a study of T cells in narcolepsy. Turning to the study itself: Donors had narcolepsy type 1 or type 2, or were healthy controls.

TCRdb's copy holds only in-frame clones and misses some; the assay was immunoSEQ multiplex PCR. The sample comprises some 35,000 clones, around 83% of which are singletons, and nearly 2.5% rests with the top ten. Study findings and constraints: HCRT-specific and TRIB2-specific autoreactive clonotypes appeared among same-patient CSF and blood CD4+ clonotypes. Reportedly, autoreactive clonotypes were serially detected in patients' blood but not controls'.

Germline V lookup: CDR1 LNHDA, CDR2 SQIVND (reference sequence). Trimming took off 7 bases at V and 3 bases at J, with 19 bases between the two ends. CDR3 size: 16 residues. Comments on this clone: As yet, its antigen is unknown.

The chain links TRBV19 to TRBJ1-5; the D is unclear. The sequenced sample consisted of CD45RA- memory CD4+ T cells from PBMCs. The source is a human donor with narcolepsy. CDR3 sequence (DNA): TGTGCCAGTACCCTCGGTAGAGTCCTCTTCAATCAGCCCCAGCATTTT. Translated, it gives CASTLGRVLFNQPQHF.